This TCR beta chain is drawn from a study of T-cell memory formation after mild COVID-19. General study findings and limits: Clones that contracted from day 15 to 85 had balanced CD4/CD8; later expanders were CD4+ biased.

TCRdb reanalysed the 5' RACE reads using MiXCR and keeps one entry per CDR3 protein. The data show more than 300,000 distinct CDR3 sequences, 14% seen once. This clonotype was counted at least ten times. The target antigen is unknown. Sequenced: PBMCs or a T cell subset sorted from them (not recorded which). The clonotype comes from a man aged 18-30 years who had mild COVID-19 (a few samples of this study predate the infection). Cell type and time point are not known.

As DNA, the CDR3 is TGTGCCAGCAGTCCGTACGGGGCGACCTCTGGGGCCAACGTCCTGACTTTC. Its protein product is CASSPYGATSGANVLTF. The chain recombines TRBV6-5 with TRBJ2-6; either TRBD1 or TRBD2 may supply D (5 bases each). The CDR3 contains 17 residues. Trimming shortened V by 5 bases and J by 0 bases, and 14 bases separated the two germline ends. Germline values: CDR1 MNHEY, CDR2 SVGAGI.